This entry describes one T cell receptor beta chain. No antigen is known for it. The CDR3 totals 15 residues. The germline CDR1 and CDR2 sequences are SEHNR and FQNEAQ (reference sequence). The V and J ends lost 5 bases and 5 bases respectively, with 15 bases between them. The method was immunoSEQ multiplex PCR; TCRdb's version includes in-frame clones alone and lacks a portion of them. The sample shows approximately 150,000 clones, about 89% of them seen only once. The record originates from a study of cytomegalovirus exposure and HLA in healthy donors. The study's findings and limits: Reportedly, cytomegalovirus status was diagnosed with high sensitivity and specificity.

J is TRBJ2-2 and V is TRBV7-9; D is uncertain. The specimen sequenced was PBMCs. The clonotype originates from a man between 18 and 29 years old in good health and CMV-seronegative. The CDR3 is CASSPKDQTTGELFF. CDR3 in DNA: TGTGCCAGCAGCCCCAAGGATCAGACAACCGGGGAGCTGTTTTTT.